This passage covers 3 T cell receptor beta chains from one sample sequenced in a study of cytomegalovirus exposure and HLA in healthy donors. 60 Vbeta and 13 Jbeta primers were used in PCR. Only in-frame clones appear in the TCRdb table, and some are missing; sequencing was by immunoSEQ multiplex PCR. The sample includes under 200,000 clones, around 80% of them seen just once. Sample: PBMCs. These receptors all come from a woman aged 18-29 years in good health and CMV-seronegative.

V gene TRBV29-1 combines with J gene TRBJ1-4; the match to TRBD1 covers 8 bases. From germline, CDR1 is SQVTM and CDR2 ANQGSEA. V lost 5 bases and J lost 3; bases outside the gene matches: 8. The CDR3 loop spans 15 amino acids. Here the CDR3 DNA reads TGCAGCGTTCATGGACAGGGTCTATCTAATGAAAAACTGTTTTTT. This translates into CSVHGQGLSNEKLFF.

The chain combines TRBV2 with TRBJ2-3, with TRBD2 identical over 8 bases. With V trimmed by 3 bases and J by 7 bases, 9 bases remained unmatched. CDR3 length equals 15 residues. CDR1 SNHLY and CDR2 FYNNEI come from the germline V gene. In DNA, the CDR3 is TGTGCCAGCAGTGAGAGTAGCGGGAACTCAAATACGCAGTATTTT. Its translation: CASSESSGNSNTQYF.

Of note for this clone: Other DNA sequences in this specimen translate into the identical CDR3. This rearrangement joins TRBV7-2 to TRBJ2-5, with 11 bases that match TRBD2. The CDR3 length is 14 residues. The J segment lost 4 bases and the V segment lost 3 bases, leaving 1 base of the junction unmatched. The germline gives CDR1 SGHTA, CDR2 FQGNSA. The CDR3 protein is CASSFSGRGETQYF. CDR3 coding DNA: TGTGCCAGCAGCTTTAGCGGGAGGGGAGAGACCCAGTACTTC.